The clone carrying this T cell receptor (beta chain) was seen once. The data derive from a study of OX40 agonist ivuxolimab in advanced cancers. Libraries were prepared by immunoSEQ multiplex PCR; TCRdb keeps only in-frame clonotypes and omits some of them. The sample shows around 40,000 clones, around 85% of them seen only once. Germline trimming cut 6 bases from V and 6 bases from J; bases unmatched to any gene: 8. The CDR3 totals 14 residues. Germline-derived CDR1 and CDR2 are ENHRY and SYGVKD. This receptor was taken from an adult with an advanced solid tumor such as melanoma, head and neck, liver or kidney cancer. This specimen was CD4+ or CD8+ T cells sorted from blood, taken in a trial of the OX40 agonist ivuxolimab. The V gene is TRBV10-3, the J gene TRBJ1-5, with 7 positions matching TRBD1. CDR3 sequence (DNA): TGTGCCATCAGCGCAGGGGGGGAAAGTCAGCCCCAGCATTTT. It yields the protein CAISAGGESQPQHF.